These T cell receptor beta chains were read from a single sample in a study of control samples from healthy donors and cancer patients. Repertoires were generated with immunoSEQ multiplex PCR, while TCRdb's copy carries only in-frame clones and drops some. Among about 140,000 clones listed, more than 85% were seen once. Sequences were obtained from blood. Receptor source: a woman aged 30 to 39 in good health. Each CDR3 is given with its conserved first and last residue.

v_gene,j_gene,CDR3aa
TRBV10-1,TRBJ2-1,CASSESGSGEQFF
TRBV3-1/TRBV3-2,TRBJ2-7,CASSMGGKQYF
TRBV9,TRBJ2-5,CASSARTGLAEETQYF
TRBV5-4,TRBJ2-5,CASSSPRGDQETQYF
TRBV6-5,TRBJ2-5,CASSSFGAQYF
TRBV7-6,TRBJ2-7,CASSLGAGGVYEQYF
TRBV14,TRBJ2-5,CASSQDQGGYETQYF
TRBV3-1/TRBV3-2,TRBJ1-2,CASSPRQGPYGYTF
TRBV11-2,TRBJ1-2,CASSFGRHTSWYGYTF
TRBV6-5,TRBJ2-5,CASTEQMGGETQYF
TRBV2,TRBJ1-3,CASSATRVGNTIYF